A single sample is the source of the 15 T cell receptor beta chains below, sequenced in a study of blood T cell repertoires in COVID-19. Here immunoSEQ multiplex PCR was the method, and the copy in TCRdb shows in-frame clones only, minus some. The sample records roughly 36,000 clones, 65% to 90% being singletons. Source material: peripheral blood. The receptors come from a human donor in a cohort sampled during active COVID-19.

In this sample, this clone is medium-sized. The gene calls are TRBV5-6 and TRBJ2-7; D not certain. Trimming pared 6 bases from V and 2 bases from J, leaving 15 bases between. CDR1 and CDR2 (germline): SGHDT, YYEEEE. The CDR3 contains 14 residues. The chain's CDR3 is CASIMRELPYEQYF. CDR3 DNA: TGTGCCAGCATCATGAGAGAGTTGCCCTACGAGCAGTACTTC.

The gene calls are TRBV6-4 and TRBJ2-6, with D hard to call. Trimming took off 2 bases at V and 2 bases at J, with 4 bases between the two ends. Germline CDR1 MRHNA, CDR2 SNTAGT. The CDR3 sequence is 14 residues long. CDR3 sequence reads: CASSDGAGANVLTF. The CDR3 coding sequence is TGTGCCAGCAGTGACGGAGCTGGGGCCAACGTCCTGACTTTC.

The chain is built from TRBV3-1 (or the pseudogene TRBV3-2) and TRBJ2-1, with 10 bases lining up with TRBD2. CDR1 and CDR2 from the germline V gene are LGHDT and YNNKEL (reference sequence). This CDR3 spans 15 amino acids. The V and J ends lost 4 bases and 5 bases, in that order; junction bases with no gene match: 5. CDR3 DNA: TGTGCCAGCAGCCTAGCGGGGGGAACTCACAATGAGCAGTTCTTC. Protein: CASSLAGGTHNEQFF.

This clone was counted between two and nine times. The rearrangement joins TRBV28 to TRBJ1-4; the match to TRBD1 covers 7 bases. Germline V gene data show CDR1 as MDHEN and CDR2 as SYDVKM. This CDR3 is built from 14 residues. With 3 bases clipped from V and 10 bases from J, the junction kept 8 bases outside the gene matches. CDR3 DNA sequence: TGTGCCAGCAGTTTTAACAGGGGTCTTGGAAAACTGTTTTTT. Its protein is CASSFNRGLGKLFF. Complete variable domain (other parts from reference TRBV28 and TRBJ1-4): DVKVTQSSRYLVKRTGEKVFLECVQDMDHENMFWYRQDPGLGLRLIYFSYDVKMKEKGDIPEGYSVSREKKERFSLILESASTNQTSMYLCASSFNRGLGKLFFGSGTQLSVL.

The J gene is TRBJ1-6, the V gene TRBV21-1. TRBV21-1 has pseudogene status. The CDR3 is 14 amino acids. The CDR3 nucleotides are TGTGCCAGCAGCATCCCGGGAGGGGTTTCACCCCTCCACTTT. Protein: CASSIPGGVSPLHF.

This clone came up a few times. This chain connects TRBV5-1 to TRBJ1-6; TRBD1 might be the D (5 bases). Between the trimmed V and J ends, which lost 0 bases and 10 bases, there was a span of 8 bases. CDR3 length equals 13 residues. Looked up from germline, CDR1 is SGHRS and CDR2 is YFSETQ. This chain's CDR3 is CASSLAGLSPLHF. The CDR3 DNA is TGCGCCAGCAGCTTGGCAGGGTTGTCACCCCTCCACTTT.

The chain recombines TRBV10-3 with TRBJ2-7; 11 bases align to TRBD1. Germline CDR1 ENHRY, CDR2 SYGVKD. V lost 8 bases and J lost 4; bases outside the gene matches: 10. There are 15 residues in the CDR3. This CDR3 reads CAICAVDRGLYEQYF. The CDR3 DNA reads TGTGCCATCTGCGCCGTGGACAGGGGGCTTTACGAGCAGTACTTC.

The genes are TRBV19 and TRBJ1-2, with TRBD1 identical over 7 bases. The V gene's germline CDR1 is LNHDA and CDR2 SQIVND (reference sequence). V was pared by 5 bases and J by 7 bases, with 4 bases of the junction left unmatched. The CDR3 covers 12 residues. The CDR3 spells CASSQDRSGYTF. CDR3 DNA: TGTGCCAGTAGTCAGGACAGGAGTGGCTACACCTTC.

This sequence joins TRBV18 and TRBJ2-7; 10 bases align to TRBD2. The CDR3 spans 16 residues. Per germline, CDR1 KGHSH and CDR2 LQKENI. V was pared by 6 bases and J by 0 bases, with 8 bases of the junction left unmatched. CDR3 sequence (DNA): TGTGCCAGCTCTCCTCTAGCGGGGGCCACCTCCTACGAGCAGTACTTC. Protein sequence: CASSPLAGATSYEQYF.

V and J are TRBV6-2 or TRBV6-3 and TRBJ2-5; D is ambiguous. Per the germline V gene, CDR1 is MNHEY and CDR2 is SVGEGT. Trimming pared 2 bases from V and 8 bases from J, leaving 12 bases between. CDR3 length: 13 residues. The DNA of the CDR3 is TGTGCCAGCAGTTACCAGGCAGACATAACCCAGTACTTC. Translated, it gives CASSYQADITQYF.

The CDR3 region is CASSFSSVNTEAFF. CDR3 nucleotides: TGCGCCAGCAGCTTCTCGTCGGTCAACACTGAAGCTTTCTTT. V is TRBV5-1 and J is TRBJ1-1; no clear D gene. This CDR3 region has 14 residues. Trimming left V 2 bases short and J 2 bases short, with 10 bases between. Germline CDR1 and CDR2: SGHRS and YFSETQ.

This rearrangement joins TRBV5-6 to TRBJ1-1, with 11 bases that match TRBD1. J gave up 2 bases and V 4 bases, and 16 bases lay outside the gene matches. The CDR3 totals 19 residues. The V gene's germline CDR1 is SGHDT and CDR2 YYEEEE. CDR3 DNA: TGTGCCAGCAGCGAGACAAGGACAGGGGGCCCCAGAAGTAACACTGAAGCTTTCTTT. Amino acids: CASSETRTGGPRSNTEAFF.

The rearrangement joins TRBV4-1 to TRBJ2-7; possibly TRBD2 for D (5 bases). Trimming removed 4 bases from V and 4 bases from J, with 20 bases in between. The CDR3 consists of 16 residues. Germline loops: CDR1 MGHRA, CDR2 YSYEKL. As DNA, the CDR3 is TGCGCCAGCAGCCCAACTCTTGGGAGTGTAGGGTACGAGCAGTACTTC. It specifies CASSPTLGSVGYEQYF.

This clone was observed a single time. This sequence joins TRBV7-8 and TRBJ1-5, with D unresolved. The CDR3 loop spans 15 amino acids. The V gene lost 5 bases and the J gene lost 0 bases, with 11 bases spanning the gap. Germline values: CDR1 SGHVS, CDR2 FQNEAQ. The CDR3 DNA sequence: TGTGCCAGCAGCCTGGAGGCTAATAGCAATCAGCCCCAGCATTTT. Protein product: CASSLEANSNQPQHF.

The gene calls are TRBV7-9 and TRBJ2-1; TRBD2 aligns across 10 bases. The CDR3 runs 17 residues. V lost 2 bases, J lost 1 base, and 5 bases stayed unmatched. Per germline, CDR1 SEHNR and CDR2 FQNEAQ (reference sequence). The CDR3 nucleotides are TGTGCCAGCAGCTTACCTAGCGGGGGAGTGTCCTACAATGAGCAGTTCTTC. Translating it yields CASSLPSGGVSYNEQFF.